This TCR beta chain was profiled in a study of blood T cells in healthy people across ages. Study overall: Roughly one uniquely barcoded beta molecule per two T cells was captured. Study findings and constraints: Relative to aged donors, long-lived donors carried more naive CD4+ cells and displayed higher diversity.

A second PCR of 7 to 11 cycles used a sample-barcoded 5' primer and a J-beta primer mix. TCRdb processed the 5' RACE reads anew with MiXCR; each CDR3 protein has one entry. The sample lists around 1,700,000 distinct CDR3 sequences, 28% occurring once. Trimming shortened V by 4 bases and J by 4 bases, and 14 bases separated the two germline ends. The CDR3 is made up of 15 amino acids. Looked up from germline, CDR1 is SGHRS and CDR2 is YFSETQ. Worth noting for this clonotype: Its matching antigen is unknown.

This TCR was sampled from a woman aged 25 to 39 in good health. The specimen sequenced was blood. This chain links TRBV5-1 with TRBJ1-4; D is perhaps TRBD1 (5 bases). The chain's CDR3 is CASSLGRSLNEKLFF. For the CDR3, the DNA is TGCGCCAGCAGCCTGGGGCGAAGCCTTAATGAAAAACTGTTTTTT.